These T cell receptor beta chains were read from a single sample in a study of shared clonotypes between healthy human individuals. Method: immunoSEQ multiplex PCR; TCRdb's copy keeps in-frame clones and lacks some. The repertoire holds 850,000 to 1,200,000 clones, with 70% to 80% as singletons. Specimen: memory CD4+ T cells sorted from blood. All receptors derive from a man aged 18 to 35 in good health. Both conserved end residues are part of each CDR3. The D gene is left open where the match is weak. Not all rows give a size; the values are once, few, many and, for expanded clones, a class.

TRBV6-5	.	.	TRBJ2-5	CASVDRQETQYF	TGTGCCAGCGTAGACAGACAAGAGACCCAGTACTTC
TRBV15	TRBD1	.	TRBJ2-7	CATSPEGDREYEQYF	TGTGCCACCAGCCCAGAGGGGGACAGGGAATACGAGCAGTACTTC
TRBV21-1	.	few	TRBJ2-2	CASSYPDRCTGELFF	TGTGCCAGCAGCTACCCGGACAGGTGCACCGGGGAGCTGTTTTTT
TRBV19	.	.	TRBJ2-7	CASSSGSSPTYEQYF	TGTGCCAGTAGTTCCGGGTCCTCACCTACCTACGAGCAGTACTTC
TRBV6-1	TRBD2	.	TRBJ2-1	CASSGPTSGRAGVYNEQFF	TGTGCCAGCAGTGGCCCGACTAGCGGGAGGGCCGGGGTATACAATGAGCAGTTCTTC
TRBV5-1	.	.	TRBJ2-5	CASRLSPGGGQETQYF	TGCGCCAGCCGCTTGAGCCCAGGGGGGGGGCAAGAGACCCAGTACTTC
TRBV19	TRBD1	.	TRBJ1-6	CASSTGDRGNSPLHF	TGTGCCAGTAGTACCGGGGACAGGGGTAATTCACCCCTCCACTTT
TRBV27	.	.	TRBJ1-3	CASSLEGSWVRNTIYF	TGTGCCAGCAGTTTAGAGGGCAGTTGGGTAAGAAACACCATATATTTT
TRBV7-9	.	.	TRBJ2-2	CASSLDSGELFF	TGTGCCAGCAGCTTAGACTCCGGGGAGCTGTTTTTT
TRBV28	.	.	TRBJ1-5	CASSASRAQHF	TGTGCCAGCAGTGCGAGCAGGGCCCAGCATTTT
TRBV19	TRBD2	.	TRBJ2-7	CASKTSGSEQYF	TGTGCCAGCAAGACTAGCGGGAGCGAGCAGTACTTC